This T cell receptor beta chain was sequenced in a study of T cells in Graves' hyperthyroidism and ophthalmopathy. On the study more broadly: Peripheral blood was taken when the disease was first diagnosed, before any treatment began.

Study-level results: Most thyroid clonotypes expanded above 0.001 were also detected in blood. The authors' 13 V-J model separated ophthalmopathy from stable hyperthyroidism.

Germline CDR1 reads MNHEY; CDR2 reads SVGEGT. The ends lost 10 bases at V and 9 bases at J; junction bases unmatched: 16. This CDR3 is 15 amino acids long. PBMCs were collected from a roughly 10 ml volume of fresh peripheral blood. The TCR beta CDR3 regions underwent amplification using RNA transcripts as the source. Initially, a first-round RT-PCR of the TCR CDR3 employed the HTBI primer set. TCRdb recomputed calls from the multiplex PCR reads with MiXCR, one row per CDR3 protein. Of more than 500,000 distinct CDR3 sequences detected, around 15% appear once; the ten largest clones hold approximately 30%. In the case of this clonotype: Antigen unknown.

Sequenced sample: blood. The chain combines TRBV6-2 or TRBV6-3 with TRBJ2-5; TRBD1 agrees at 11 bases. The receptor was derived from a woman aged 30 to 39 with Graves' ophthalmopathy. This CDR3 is CATNWDRGNASPQYF. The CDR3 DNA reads TGTGCCACCAATTGGGACAGGGGGAACGCCAGCCCCCAGTACTTC.